Below, 10 T cell receptor beta chains from the same sample are listed, as sequenced in a study of blood T cell repertoires in COVID-19. Profiled with immunoSEQ multiplex PCR; TCRdb holds only in-frame clones, not every one. The data show about 430,000 clones, with around 89% seen just once and around 1.1% held by the top ten. The sequenced sample was PBMCs or T cells enriched from blood (not recorded which). These receptors came from a man aged 25 to 40 who had recovered from COVID-19.

This clone was recorded once. The chain employs TRBV28 and TRBJ1-2; D is undetermined. Germline lookup yields CDR1 MDHEN and CDR2 SYDVKM. The length of the CDR3 is 14 residues. The V and J ends lost 8 bases and 2 bases respectively, with 15 bases between them. The CDR3 spells CASALPGANYGYTF. The CDR3 DNA sequence: TGTGCCAGCGCCCTCCCTGGAGCGAACTATGGCTACACCTTC.

A remark on this clone: Other DNA sequences of this sample code for an identical CDR3. The gene calls are TRBV5-1 and TRBJ2-3; the match to TRBD2 covers 11 bases. V was clipped by 4 bases and J by 4 bases; unmatched bases: 5. Germline loops: CDR1 SGHRS, CDR2 YFSETQ. CDR3 length equals 15 residues. DNA of the CDR3: TGCGCCAGCAGCCTCGGGACTAGCGGATCAGATACGCAGTATTTT. Its protein product is CASSLGTSGSDTQYF.

DNA for the CDR3: TGCGCCAGCAGCTTGGATGCAGGGTTTATGGGCACTGAAGCTTTCTTT. Residues: CASSLDAGFMGTEAFF. The rearrangement joins TRBV5-1 to TRBJ1-1, with a tentative D call TRBD1 (5 bases). CDR3 size: 16 residues. From germline, CDR1 is SGHRS and CDR2 YFSETQ. Trimming cost V 0 bases and J 4 bases, with 16 bases left between them.

The rearrangement uses TRBV7-9 and TRBJ1-2; possibly TRBD1 for D (5 bases). Trimming shortened V by 7 bases and J by 5 bases, and 29 bases separated the two germline ends. The CDR3 covers 18 residues. Germline V gene lookup returns CDR1 SEHNR and CDR2 FQNEAQ (reference sequence). The CDR3 coding sequence is TGTGCCAGCATTTCTGTGGAATCTCTCGGGGGATTGAAGTATGGCTACACCTTC. Amino acid sequence: CASISVESLGGLKYGYTF.

The genes are TRBV25-1 and TRBJ1-2, with D tentatively TRBD1 (5 bases). CDR1 and CDR2 (germline): MGHDK, SYGVNS. The CDR3 consists of 13 residues. V was pared by 6 bases and J by 8 bases, with 16 bases between. The CDR3 spells CASRESGQFGYTF. DNA of the CDR3: TGTGCCAGCAGAGAGTCAGGGCAATTCGGCTACACCTTC.

In its sample, this clone was seen once. The CDR3 DNA reads as TGCGCCAGCAGCTCCGGGAGAGGAACAGATACGCAGTATTTT. This translates into CASSSGRGTDTQYF. This chain links TRBV4-1 with TRBJ2-3, with D possibly matching TRBD2 (6 bases). V shed 5 bases and J shed 3 bases, with 12 bases lying between them. Germline loops: CDR1 MGHRA, CDR2 YSYEKL. The CDR3 consists of 14 residues.

The genes are TRBV19 and TRBJ2-7; the match to TRBD1 covers 8 bases. The CDR3 is 14 residues long. The V and J ends lost 7 bases and 6 bases, in that order; junction bases with no gene match: 11. Germline CDR1 LNHDA, CDR2 SQIVND (reference sequence). CDR3 bases: TGTGCCAGTACCCCGACCGACAGGGGAGGCGAGCAGTACTTC. Translation: CASTPTDRGGEQYF.

The chain couples TRBV24-1 to TRBJ2-3, with TRBD1 matching 7 bases. The CDR3 runs to 13 residues. Trimming cost V 8 bases and J 3 bases; bases outside gene matches: 4. CDR1 KGHDR and CDR2 SFDVKD come from the germline V gene. CDR3: CATNRGSTDTQYF. DNA of the CDR3: TGTGCCACCAACAGGGGCAGTACAGATACGCAGTATTTT.

The table lists this clone with a few counts. The gene calls are TRBV4-2 and TRBJ1-6; D is possibly TRBD1 (6 bases). The length of the CDR3 is 13 residues. Deletions cut 5 bases from V and 15 bases from J, with 17 bases between. Per germline, CDR1 LGHNA and CDR2 YNFKEQ. The CDR3 DNA reads as TGTGCCAGCAGCACGGGACAAGTTACAAACCTCCACTTT. Translation: CASSTGQVTNLHF.

The chain links TRBV23-1 to TRBJ1-4; D is unresolved. TRBV23-1 is labeled an ORF, and its function is uncertain. The CDR3 covers 14 residues. Trimming stripped 6 bases from V and 7 bases from J, with 15 bases between. CDR3 nucleotides: TGCGCCAGCAGCCGAGTGTACCGGGGTGAAAAACTGTTTTTT. Protein product: CASSRVYRGEKLFF.